This T cell receptor (beta chain) was documented in a study of T cell responses to AZD1222 COVID-19 vaccine. This clone was recorded once. Its antigen is currently unknown. Findings of the study overall: The repertoires were collected only after the peak T cell response. Seropositive at baseline were only a handful of AZD1222 recipients. Along spike, vaccine-associated CD4 TCRs were found throughout, with dominance at 160-218 and 743-854.

The CDR3 runs to 14 residues. Losses at the gene ends were 5 bases for V and 2 bases for J; bases not matched to a gene: 3. CDR1 is SGHTA, CDR2 FQGTGA, per germline. The method was immunoSEQ multiplex PCR; TCRdb's version includes in-frame clones alone and lacks a portion of them. The sample lists around 91,000 clones, approximately 90% occurring once. The TCR originated in an adult who received the AZD1222 COVID-19 vaccine. The sample was peripheral blood, taken 28 days after the second AZD1222 dose. V and J are TRBV7-3 and TRBJ1-2, with 9 bases that match TRBD1. For the CDR3, the DNA is TGTGCCAGCAGCATGACAGGGGGGAACTATGGCTACACCTTC. Amino acids: CASSMTGGNYGYTF.